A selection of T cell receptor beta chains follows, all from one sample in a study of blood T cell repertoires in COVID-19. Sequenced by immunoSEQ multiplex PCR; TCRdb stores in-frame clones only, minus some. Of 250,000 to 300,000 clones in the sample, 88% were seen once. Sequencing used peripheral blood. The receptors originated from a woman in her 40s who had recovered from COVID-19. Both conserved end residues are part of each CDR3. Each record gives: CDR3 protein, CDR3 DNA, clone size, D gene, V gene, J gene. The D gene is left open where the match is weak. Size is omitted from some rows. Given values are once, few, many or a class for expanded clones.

CDR3aa: CASSQGLAGVRELFF
CDR3nt: TGTGCCAGCAGCCAAGGACTAGCGGGAGTCCGGGAGCTGTTTTTT
abundance: .
d_gene: TRBD2
v_gene: TRBV5-6
j_gene: TRBJ2-2

CDR3aa: CASSLGDRVRTDTQYF
CDR3nt: TGTGCCAGCAGCTTAGGGGACAGGGTTCGCACAGATACGCAGTATTTT
abundance: once
d_gene: TRBD1
v_gene: TRBV7-7
j_gene: TRBJ2-3

CDR3aa: CSAGGDRYEQYF
CDR3nt: TGCAGCGCCGGGGGGGATAGGTACGAGCAGTACTTC
abundance: .
d_gene: TRBD2
v_gene: TRBV29-1
j_gene: TRBJ2-7

CDR3aa: CASSYRREALHF
CDR3nt: TGTGCCAGCAGTTACCGCCGTGAGGCCCTCCACTTT
abundance: .
d_gene: .
v_gene: TRBV6-5
j_gene: TRBJ1-6

CDR3aa: CAIGPAAADTQYF
CDR3nt: TGTGCCATCGGTCCCGCGGCCGCAGATACGCAGTATTTT
abundance: .
d_gene: .
v_gene: TRBV6-5
j_gene: TRBJ2-3

CDR3aa: CASSLGPRAYNSPLHF
CDR3nt: TGTGCCAGCAGCTTAGGGCCCAGGGCCTATAATTCACCCCTCCACTTT
abundance: .
d_gene: .
v_gene: TRBV7-3
j_gene: TRBJ1-6

CDR3aa: CATSRLAGGGTDTQYF
CDR3nt: TGTGCCACCAGCAGGCTAGCGGGAGGAGGCACAGATACGCAGTATTTT
abundance: .
d_gene: TRBD2
v_gene: TRBV15
j_gene: TRBJ2-3

CDR3aa: CASSHPTGVAEAFF
CDR3nt: TGTGCCAGCAGCCACCCGACAGGCGTGGCTGAAGCTTTCTTT
abundance: .
d_gene: .
v_gene: TRBV14
j_gene: TRBJ1-1

CDR3aa: CASSRDAANTGELFF
CDR3nt: TGTGCCAGCAGCCGCGATGCCGCGAACACCGGGGAGCTGTTTTTT
abundance: .
d_gene: .
v_gene: TRBV11-3
j_gene: TRBJ2-2

CDR3aa: CASSQDRGGYTF
CDR3nt: TGCGCCAGCAGCCAAGATCGCGGGGGCTACACCTTC
abundance: .
d_gene: .
v_gene: TRBV4-3
j_gene: TRBJ1-2

CDR3aa: CASSQTRQGSNQPQHF
CDR3nt: TGTGCCAGCAGCCAAACCCGACAGGGTAGCAATCAGCCCCAGCATTTT
abundance: .
d_gene: TRBD1
v_gene: TRBV3-1/TRBV3-2
j_gene: TRBJ1-5

CDR3aa: CASSLSMRTGPLHTQYF
CDR3nt: TGTGCCAGCAGTTTATCGATGAGGACAGGCCCCCTTCATACGCAGTATTTT
abundance: .
d_gene: TRBD1
v_gene: TRBV27
j_gene: TRBJ2-3

CDR3aa: CAWSRWRGRGNSPLHF
CDR3nt: TGTGCCTGGAGTCGGTGGAGGGGGCGAGGAAATTCACCCCTCCACTTT
abundance: .
d_gene: TRBD1
v_gene: TRBV30
j_gene: TRBJ1-6

CDR3aa: CASSQARGQGDNEQFF
CDR3nt: TGTGCCAGCAGCCAAGCTAGGGGACAGGGAGACAATGAGCAGTTCTTC
abundance: once
d_gene: TRBD1
v_gene: TRBV4-2
j_gene: TRBJ2-1

CDR3aa: CASSLGIGQGIYQETQYF
CDR3nt: TGTGCCAGCAGCTTGGGGATTGGACAGGGGATTTACCAAGAGACCCAGTACTTC
abundance: .
d_gene: TRBD1
v_gene: TRBV5-6
j_gene: TRBJ2-5

CDR3aa: CASSPGVIYGYTF
CDR3nt: TGTGCCAGCAGCCCAGGGGTAATCTATGGCTACACCTTC
abundance: .
d_gene: .
v_gene: TRBV6-5
j_gene: TRBJ1-2

CDR3aa: CASSTQGYEQYF
CDR3nt: TGTGCCAGCTCAACCCAGGGGTACGAGCAGTACTTC
abundance: .
d_gene: .
v_gene: TRBV18
j_gene: TRBJ2-7

CDR3aa: CASSPLRGNTDTQYF
CDR3nt: TGCGCCAGCAGCCCTCTTCGGGGGAACACAGATACGCAGTATTTT
abundance: .
d_gene: .
v_gene: TRBV5-1
j_gene: TRBJ2-3

CDR3aa: CASSLGWGLAGLYQETQYF
CDR3nt: TGTGCCAGCAGCTTAGGGTGGGGACTAGCGGGACTGTACCAAGAGACCCAGTACTTC
abundance: .
d_gene: TRBD2
v_gene: TRBV7-8
j_gene: TRBJ2-5

CDR3aa: CASSLSGDSTDTQYF
CDR3nt: TGCGCCAGCAGCTTGAGCGGGGATAGCACAGATACGCAGTATTTT
abundance: once
d_gene: TRBD2
v_gene: TRBV5-1
j_gene: TRBJ2-3

CDR3aa: CATPAGANVLTF
CDR3nt: TGTGCCACCCCTGCTGGGGCCAACGTCCTGACTTTC
abundance: .
d_gene: .
v_gene: TRBV12-3/TRBV12-4
j_gene: TRBJ2-6

CDR3aa: CASSRTPTLSGNTIYF
CDR3nt: TGTGCCAGCAGTCGTACCCCTACCCTCTCTGGAAACACCATATATTTT
abundance: .
d_gene: .
v_gene: TRBV27
j_gene: TRBJ1-3

CDR3aa: CASSLGGTDTQYF
CDR3nt: TGTGCCAGCAGCTTGGGGGGGACAGATACGCAGTATTTT
abundance: .
d_gene: TRBD2
v_gene: TRBV11-2
j_gene: TRBJ2-3

CDR3aa: CASSLEGRRQGYNEQFF
CDR3nt: TGTGCCAGCAGCTTAGAGGGCCGGAGACAGGGATACAATGAGCAGTTCTTC
abundance: .
d_gene: TRBD1
v_gene: TRBV7-8
j_gene: TRBJ2-1

CDR3aa: CASSLDLPVPQHF
CDR3nt: TGTGCCAGCAGCTTAGACCTTCCAGTGCCCCAGCATTTT
abundance: once
d_gene: .
v_gene: TRBV7-9
j_gene: TRBJ1-5

CDR3aa: CASSWAGQGAGELFF
CDR3nt: TGCGCCAGCAGCTGGGCGGGACAGGGTGCCGGGGAGCTGTTTTTT
abundance: .
d_gene: TRBD1
v_gene: TRBV5-1
j_gene: TRBJ2-2

CDR3aa: CASSRGDSGGGYTF
CDR3nt: TGCGCCAGCAGCCGGGGCGACAGCGGGGGTGGCTACACCTTC
abundance: many
d_gene: .
v_gene: TRBV4-3
j_gene: TRBJ1-2

CDR3aa: CASSSLAGGGEQYF
CDR3nt: TGTGCCAGCAGCTCCCTAGCGGGAGGGGGCGAGCAGTACTTC
abundance: few
d_gene: TRBD2
v_gene: TRBV7-2
j_gene: TRBJ2-7

CDR3aa: CASSPGTGSSGNTIYF
CDR3nt: TGTGCCAGCAGCCCCGGGACAGGAAGCTCTGGAAACACCATATATTTT
abundance: .
d_gene: TRBD1
v_gene: TRBV6-6
j_gene: TRBJ1-3

CDR3aa: CATSGRARGTDTQYF
CDR3nt: TGTGCCACCAGCGGGAGGGCCCGGGGCACAGATACGCAGTATTTT
abundance: .
d_gene: TRBD2
v_gene: TRBV15
j_gene: TRBJ2-3

CDR3aa: CASPGQPGKTIYF
CDR3nt: TGTGCCTCCCCCGGACAGCCCGGTAAAACCATATATTTT
abundance: .
d_gene: .
v_gene: TRBV24-1
j_gene: TRBJ1-3

CDR3aa: CAWSPLAGVADTQYF
CDR3nt: TGTGCCTGGAGTCCGCTAGCGGGAGTGGCAGATACGCAGTATTTT
abundance: .
d_gene: TRBD2
v_gene: TRBV30
j_gene: TRBJ2-3

CDR3aa: CASSQTTSLRSGELFF
CDR3nt: TGTGCCAGCAGCCAGACCACTAGCCTTCGGTCCGGGGAGCTGTTTTTT
abundance: .
d_gene: .
v_gene: TRBV3-1/TRBV3-2
j_gene: TRBJ2-2

CDR3aa: CASSQQGLAMNTQYF
CDR3nt: TGCGCCAGCAGCCAACAGGGACTAGCGATGAATACGCAGTATTTT
abundance: once
d_gene: TRBD2
v_gene: TRBV4-1
j_gene: TRBJ2-3

CDR3aa: CASKRGSTDTQYF
CDR3nt: TGTGCCAGTAAAAGGGGGAGCACAGATACGCAGTATTTT
abundance: few
d_gene: .
v_gene: TRBV14
j_gene: TRBJ2-3

CDR3aa: CATSRNRGGSNQPQHF
CDR3nt: TGTGCCACCAGCAGAAACAGGGGCGGTAGCAATCAGCCCCAGCATTTT
abundance: few
d_gene: TRBD1
v_gene: TRBV15
j_gene: TRBJ1-5

CDR3aa: CASTTDWREQFF
CDR3nt: TGTGCCAGCACCACGGACTGGAGGGAGCAGTTCTTC
abundance: once
d_gene: .
v_gene: TRBV6-5
j_gene: TRBJ2-1

CDR3aa: CASSPPGLAGVGNEQFF
CDR3nt: TGTGCCAGCAGCCCTCCGGGACTAGCGGGAGTGGGGAATGAGCAGTTCTTC
abundance: .
d_gene: TRBD2
v_gene: TRBV5-8
j_gene: TRBJ2-1

CDR3aa: CASSLERDTEAFF
CDR3nt: TGTGCCAGCAGCTTAGAGAGGGACACTGAAGCTTTCTTT
abundance: .
d_gene: .
v_gene: TRBV7-3
j_gene: TRBJ1-1

CDR3aa: CASSSRLGRDEQYF
CDR3nt: TGTGCCAGCAGCAGCCGACTAGGGAGGGACGAGCAGTACTTC
abundance: .
d_gene: TRBD2
v_gene: TRBV27
j_gene: TRBJ2-7

CDR3aa: CASNRGRVGADTQYF
CDR3nt: TGTGCCAGCAACAGGGGGCGAGTAGGGGCAGATACGCAGTATTTT
abundance: once
d_gene: TRBD1
v_gene: TRBV5-8
j_gene: TRBJ2-3

CDR3aa: CASSHRLEPSYEQYF
CDR3nt: TGCGCCAGCAGCCACAGACTAGAACCCTCCTACGAGCAGTACTTC
abundance: .
d_gene: .
v_gene: TRBV4-1
j_gene: TRBJ2-7

CDR3aa: CATSRARWDSDSPLHF
CDR3nt: TGTGCCACCAGCAGAGCTCGTTGGGACAGCGATTCACCCCTCCACTTT
abundance: .
d_gene: TRBD1
v_gene: TRBV15
j_gene: TRBJ1-6

CDR3aa: CASNPRGTEAFF
CDR3nt: TGTGCCAGCAACCCCCGGGGGACTGAAGCTTTCTTT
abundance: .
d_gene: .
v_gene: TRBV28
j_gene: TRBJ1-1

CDR3aa: CSASGGDQPQHF
CDR3nt: TGCAGTGCTAGTGGTGGAGATCAGCCCCAGCATTTT
abundance: .
d_gene: .
v_gene: TRBV20-1
j_gene: TRBJ1-5

CDR3aa: CASSQGAGGGYEQYF
CDR3nt: TGCGCCAGCAGCCAAGGGGCGGGAGGGGGTTACGAGCAGTACTTC
abundance: .
d_gene: TRBD2
v_gene: TRBV4-3
j_gene: TRBJ2-7

CDR3aa: CASSLSPTYYNEQFF
CDR3nt: TGTGCCAGCAGCCTCTCTCCCACCTACTACAATGAGCAGTTCTTC
abundance: .
d_gene: .
v_gene: TRBV3-1/TRBV3-2
j_gene: TRBJ2-1

CDR3aa: CASSPSGRGTGELFF
CDR3nt: TGCGCCAGCAGCCCCAGCGGGAGGGGCACCGGGGAGCTGTTTTTT
abundance: .
d_gene: TRBD2
v_gene: TRBV5-1
j_gene: TRBJ2-2

CDR3aa: CASSLGGRETNEQFF
CDR3nt: TGTGCCAGCAGCTTAGGTGGCCGGGAGACGAATGAGCAGTTCTTC
abundance: once
d_gene: .
v_gene: TRBV7-2
j_gene: TRBJ2-1

CDR3aa: CASSWSSYNEQFF
CDR3nt: TGTGCCAGCAGTTGGAGCTCCTACAATGAGCAGTTCTTC
abundance: .
d_gene: .
v_gene: TRBV2
j_gene: TRBJ2-1

CDR3aa: CASSPGTSGPNEQFF
CDR3nt: TGTGCCAGCTCACCAGGGACTAGTGGTCCCAATGAGCAGTTCTTC
abundance: .
d_gene: TRBD2
v_gene: TRBV18
j_gene: TRBJ2-1

CDR3aa: CASNGRGTEAFF
CDR3nt: TGTGCCAGTAATGGCAGGGGGACTGAAGCTTTCTTT
abundance: .
d_gene: TRBD1
v_gene: TRBV19
j_gene: TRBJ1-1